What follows is one T cell receptor beta chain and its context. What it binds is unknown. This record comes from a study of cytomegalovirus exposure and HLA in healthy donors. At the level of the study: Unique TCRs from HLA-typed donors, 70 million to 85 million of them, were held in an early data release. General study results and limits: Association of a missense DCLRE1C variant with TCR beta V- and J-gene trimming was reported in a later analysis. Researchers reported that a few CMV-associated chains were confirmed in vitro as CMV antigen-specific.

Use of 60 Vbeta and 13 Jbeta primers characterized the PCR. Here immunoSEQ multiplex PCR was the method, and the copy in TCRdb shows in-frame clones only, minus some. The sample consists of around 180,000 clones, 70% to 90% of them appearing once. The receptor was isolated from a woman between 18 and 30 years old in good health and CMV-seronegative. Input material: PBMCs.

For the CDR3, the DNA is TGTGCCAGCAGCGTCCATCGATCGACAGGGGACTATGGCTACACCTTC. This sequence encodes CASSVHRSTGDYGYTF. J is TRBJ1-2 and V is TRBV9; 8 bases align to TRBD1. Trimming at V came to 2 bases and at J to 3 bases, leaving 9 bases not matched to a gene. This CDR3 is 16 amino acids long. CDR1 and CDR2 (germline): SGDLS, YYNGEE.